At least ten counts were recorded for the clone carrying this TCR beta chain. This sample was taken from a study of T cells after yellow fever vaccination. The CDR3 runs 15 residues. MiXCR, applied by TCRdb to the 5' RACE reads, yields one record per CDR3 protein. The data contain tens of thousands of distinct CDR3 sequences, around 7.1% of them seen just once; the ten biggest clones take up more than 25%. This receptor was taken from a man aged 18-30 years who received the YFV17D yellow fever vaccine. The chain is built from TRBV21-1 and TRBJ1-5; TRBD1 was called by the table and not checked on the DNA. TRBV21-1 is a known pseudogene. The sample here was CD8+ T cells sorted from PBMCs, taken 10 to 11 days after the first yellow fever vaccination. Here the CDR3 DNA reads TGTGCCAGCCTTGTGCGATGGACAGGAAATCAGCCCCAGCATTTT. It codes for CASLVRWTGNQPQHF.